This T cell receptor (beta chain) originates from a study of blood T cells in healthy people across ages. Overall study context: Roughly one uniquely barcoded beta molecule per two T cells was captured. Study-wide findings and caveats: Correlation between TCR beta diversity and naive T cell percentage was strong. Higher diversity, along with more naive CD4+ cells, distinguished long-lived donors from aged donors.

A second PCR, run for roughly 6 to 11 cycles, used a sample-barcoded 5' primer plus a J-beta primer mix. The template-switch adaptor, which had 12 random nucleotides, put a tag on each cDNA molecule. TCRdb reprocessed the 5' RACE reads via MiXCR and lists one record per CDR3 protein. The sample carries approximately 820,000 distinct CDR3 sequences, more than 40% recorded once. CDR3 length: 12 residues. Trimming took off 6 bases at V and 7 bases at J, with 13 bases between the two ends. Germline CDR1 reads SQVTM; CDR2 reads ANQGSEA. This clonotype was detected ten times or more. The antigen is undetermined.

The sequence was obtained from a man aged 60-69 years in good health. The source material was blood. The chain is built from TRBV29-1 and TRBJ2-1; tentatively, D is TRBD1 (6 bases). The CDR3 sequence: CSVDQQGNEQFF. CDR3 nucleotide sequence: TGCAGCGTCGACCAACAGGGAAATGAGCAGTTCTTC.